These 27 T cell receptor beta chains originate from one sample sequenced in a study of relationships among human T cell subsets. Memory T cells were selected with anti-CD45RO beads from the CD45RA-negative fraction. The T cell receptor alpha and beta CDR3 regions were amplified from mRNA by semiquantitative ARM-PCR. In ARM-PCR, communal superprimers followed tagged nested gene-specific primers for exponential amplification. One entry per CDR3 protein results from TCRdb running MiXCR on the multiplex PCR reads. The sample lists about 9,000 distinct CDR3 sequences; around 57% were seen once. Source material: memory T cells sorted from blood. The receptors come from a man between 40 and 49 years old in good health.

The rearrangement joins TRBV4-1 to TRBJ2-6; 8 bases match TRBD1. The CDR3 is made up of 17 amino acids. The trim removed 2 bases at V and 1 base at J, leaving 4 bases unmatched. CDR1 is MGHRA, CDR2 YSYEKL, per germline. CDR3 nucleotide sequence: TGCGCCAGCAGCCAAACACGGACAGGGTCTGGGGCCAACGTCCTGACTTTC. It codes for CASSQTRTGSGANVLTF.

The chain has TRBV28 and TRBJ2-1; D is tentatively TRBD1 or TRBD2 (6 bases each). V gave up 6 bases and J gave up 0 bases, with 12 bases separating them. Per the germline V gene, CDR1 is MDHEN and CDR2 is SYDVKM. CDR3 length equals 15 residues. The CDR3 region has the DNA TGTGCCAGCAGAAACGGGGGCTCCTCCTACAATGAGCAGTTCTTC. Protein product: CASRNGGSSYNEQFF.

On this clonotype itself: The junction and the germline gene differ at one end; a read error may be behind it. As DNA, the CDR3 is TGTGCCATCAGTCCCGGGACTAGCGGTTGGGATACGCAGTATTTT. It is translated as CAISPGTSGWDTQYF. V is TRBV6-5 and J is TRBJ2-3, with 11 bases fitting TRBD2. The CDR3 has 15 amino acids. CDR1 and CDR2 (germline): MNHEY, SVGAGI.

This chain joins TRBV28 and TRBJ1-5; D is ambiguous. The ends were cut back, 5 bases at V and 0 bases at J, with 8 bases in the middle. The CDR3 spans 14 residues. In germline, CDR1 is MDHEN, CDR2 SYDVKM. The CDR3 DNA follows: TGTGCCAGCAGTCAGACCAATAGCAATCAGCCCCAGCATTTT. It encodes CASSQTNSNQPQHF.

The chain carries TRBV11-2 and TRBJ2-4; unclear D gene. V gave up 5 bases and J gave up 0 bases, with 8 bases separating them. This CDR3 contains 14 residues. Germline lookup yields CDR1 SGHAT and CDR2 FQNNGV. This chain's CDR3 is CASSLSGAKNIQYF. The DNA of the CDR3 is TGTGCCAGCAGCCTCAGTGGAGCCAAAAACATTCAGTACTTC.

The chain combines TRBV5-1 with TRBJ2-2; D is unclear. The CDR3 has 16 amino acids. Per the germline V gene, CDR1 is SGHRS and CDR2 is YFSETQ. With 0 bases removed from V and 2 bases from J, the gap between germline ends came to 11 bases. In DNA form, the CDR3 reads TGCGCCAGCAGCTTGGGGCAGCGAAAAAACACCGGGGAGCTGTTTTTT. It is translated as CASSLGQRKNTGELFF.

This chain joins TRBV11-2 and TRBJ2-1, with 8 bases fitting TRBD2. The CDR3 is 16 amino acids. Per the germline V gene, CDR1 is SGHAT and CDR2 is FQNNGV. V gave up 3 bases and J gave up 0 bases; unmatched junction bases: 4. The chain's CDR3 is CASSFASGSSYNEQFF. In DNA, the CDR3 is TGTGCCAGCAGCTTTGCGAGCGGGAGCTCCTACAATGAGCAGTTCTTC.

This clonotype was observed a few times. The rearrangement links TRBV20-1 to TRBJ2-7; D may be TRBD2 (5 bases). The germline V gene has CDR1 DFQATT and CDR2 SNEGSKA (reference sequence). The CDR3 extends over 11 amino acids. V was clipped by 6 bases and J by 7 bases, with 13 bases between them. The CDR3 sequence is CSARHVAEQYF. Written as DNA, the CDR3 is TGCAGTGCCAGACATGTAGCGGAGCAGTACTTC.

CDR3 DNA: TGTGCCACCAGTGGACGGGTAGATACGCAGTATTTT. It encodes CATSGRVDTQYF. This sequence joins TRBV24-1 and TRBJ2-3; D unclear. Germline lookup yields CDR1 KGHDR and CDR2 SFDVKD. The CDR3 is 12 residues long. V shed 5 bases and J shed 5 bases, with 7 bases lying between them.

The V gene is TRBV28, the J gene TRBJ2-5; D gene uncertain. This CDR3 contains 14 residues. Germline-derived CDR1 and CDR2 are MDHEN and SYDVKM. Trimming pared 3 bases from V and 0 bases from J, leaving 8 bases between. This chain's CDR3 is CASSLMLHQETQYF. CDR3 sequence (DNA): TGTGCCAGCAGTTTGATGCTCCACCAAGAGACCCAGTACTTC.

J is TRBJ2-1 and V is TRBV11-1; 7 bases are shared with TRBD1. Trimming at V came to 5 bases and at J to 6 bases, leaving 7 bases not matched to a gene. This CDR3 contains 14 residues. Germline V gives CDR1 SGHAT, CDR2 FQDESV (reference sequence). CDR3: CASSRNRDSNEQFF. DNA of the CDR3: TGTGCCAGCAGCCGAAACCGGGACAGCAATGAGCAGTTCTTC.

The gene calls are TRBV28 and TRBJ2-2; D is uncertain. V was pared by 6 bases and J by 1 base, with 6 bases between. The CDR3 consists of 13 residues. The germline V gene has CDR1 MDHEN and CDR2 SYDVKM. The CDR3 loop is CASSRGNTGELFF. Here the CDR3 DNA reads TGTGCCAGCAGCAGAGGGAACACCGGGGAGCTGTTTTTT. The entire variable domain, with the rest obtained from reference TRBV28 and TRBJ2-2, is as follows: DVKVTQSSRYLVKRTGEKVFLECVQDMDHENMFWYRQDPGLGLRLIYFSYDVKMKEKGDIPEGYSVSREKKERFSLILESASTNQTSMYLCASSRGNTGELFFGEGSRLTVL.

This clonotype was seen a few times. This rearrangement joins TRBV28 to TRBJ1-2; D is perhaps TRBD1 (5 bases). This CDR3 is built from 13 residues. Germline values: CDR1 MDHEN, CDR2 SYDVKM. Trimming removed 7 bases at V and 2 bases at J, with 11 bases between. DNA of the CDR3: TGTGCCAGCAAGCTTACAGGAAACTATGGCTACACCTTC. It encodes CASKLTGNYGYTF.

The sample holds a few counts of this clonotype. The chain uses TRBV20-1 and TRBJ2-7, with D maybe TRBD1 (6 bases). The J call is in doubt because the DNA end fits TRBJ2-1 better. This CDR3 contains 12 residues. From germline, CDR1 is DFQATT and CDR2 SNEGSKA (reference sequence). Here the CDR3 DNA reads TGCAGTGTCGGGACATCCTCCTACGAGCAGTTCTTC. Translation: CSVGTSSYEQFF.

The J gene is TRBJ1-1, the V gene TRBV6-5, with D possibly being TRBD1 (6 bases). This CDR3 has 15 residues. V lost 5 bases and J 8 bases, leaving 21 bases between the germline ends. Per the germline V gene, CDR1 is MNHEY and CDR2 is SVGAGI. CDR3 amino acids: CASSRGRGLSTEAFF. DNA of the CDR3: TGTGCCAGCAGTCGTGGCAGGGGTTTGAGCACCGAAGCTTTCTTT.

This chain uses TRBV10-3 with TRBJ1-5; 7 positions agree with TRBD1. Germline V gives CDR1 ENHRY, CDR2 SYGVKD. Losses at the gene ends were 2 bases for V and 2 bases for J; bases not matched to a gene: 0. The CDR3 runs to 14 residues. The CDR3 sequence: CAISETGGNQPQHF. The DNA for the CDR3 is TGTGCCATCAGTGAGACAGGGGGCAATCAGCCCCAGCATTTT.

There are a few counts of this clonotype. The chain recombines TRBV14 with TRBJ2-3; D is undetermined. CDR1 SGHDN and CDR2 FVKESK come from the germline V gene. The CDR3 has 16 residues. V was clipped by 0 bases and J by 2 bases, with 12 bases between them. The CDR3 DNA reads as TGTGCCAGCAGCCAAGATGGTACCCTTCTCACAGATACGCAGTATTTT. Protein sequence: CASSQDGTLLTDTQYF.

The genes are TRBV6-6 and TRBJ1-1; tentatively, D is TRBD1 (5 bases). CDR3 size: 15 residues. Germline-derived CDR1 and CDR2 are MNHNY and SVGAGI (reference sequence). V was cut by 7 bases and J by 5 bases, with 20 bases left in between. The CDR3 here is CASIELQGRETEAFF. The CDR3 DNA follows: TGTGCCAGCATCGAGCTTCAGGGAAGGGAAACTGAAGCTTTCTTT.

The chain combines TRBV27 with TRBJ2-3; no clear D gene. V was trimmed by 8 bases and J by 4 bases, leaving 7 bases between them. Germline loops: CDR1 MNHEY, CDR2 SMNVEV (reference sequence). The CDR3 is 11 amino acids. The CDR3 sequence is CASASADTQYF. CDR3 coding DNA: TGTGCCAGCGCCAGCGCAGATACGCAGTATTTT.

The CDR3 DNA follows: TGTGCCAGCAAGCGGGCAGGGCCTGCGAACACCGGGGAGCTGTTTTTT. Amino acids: CASKRAGPANTGELFF. The V gene is TRBV27, the J gene TRBJ2-2; TRBD2 might be the D (6 bases). Trimming shortened V by 7 bases and J by 0 bases, and 15 bases separated the two germline ends. This CDR3 has 16 amino acids. The germline gives CDR1 MNHEY, CDR2 SMNVEV (reference sequence).

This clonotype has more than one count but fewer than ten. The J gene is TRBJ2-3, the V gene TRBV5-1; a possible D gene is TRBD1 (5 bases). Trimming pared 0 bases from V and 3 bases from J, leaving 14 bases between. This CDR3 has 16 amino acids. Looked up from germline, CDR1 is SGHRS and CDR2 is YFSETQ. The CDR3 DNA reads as TGCGCCAGCAGCTTGGTCAGGGTAAACCCGACAGATACGCAGTATTTT. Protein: CASSLVRVNPTDTQYF.

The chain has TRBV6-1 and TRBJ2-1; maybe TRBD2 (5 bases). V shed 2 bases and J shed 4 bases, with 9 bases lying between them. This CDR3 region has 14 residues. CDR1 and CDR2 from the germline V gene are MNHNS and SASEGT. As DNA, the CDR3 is TGTGCCAGCAGTGAACAACTAGGATACAATGAGCAGTTCTTC. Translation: CASSEQLGYNEQFF.

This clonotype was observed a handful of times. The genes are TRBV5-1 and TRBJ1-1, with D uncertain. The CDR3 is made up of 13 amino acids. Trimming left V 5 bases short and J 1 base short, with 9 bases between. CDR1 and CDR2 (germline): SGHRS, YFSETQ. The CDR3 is CASRKQRNTEAFF. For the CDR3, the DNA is TGCGCCAGCAGGAAACAGAGGAACACTGAAGCTTTCTTT.

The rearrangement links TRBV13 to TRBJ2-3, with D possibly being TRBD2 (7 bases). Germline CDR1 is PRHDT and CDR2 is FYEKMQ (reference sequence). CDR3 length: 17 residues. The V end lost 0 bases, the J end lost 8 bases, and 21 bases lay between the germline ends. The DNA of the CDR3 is TGTGCCAGCAGCTTAGGACGCAGCGGGGAAAGAGGGGGTACGCAGTATTTT. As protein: CASSLGRSGERGGTQYF. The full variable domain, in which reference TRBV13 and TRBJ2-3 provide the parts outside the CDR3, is AAGVIQSPRHLIKEKRETATLKCYPIPRHDTVYWYQQGPGQDPQFLISFYEKMQSDKGSIPDRFSAQQFSDYHSELNMSSLELGDSALYFCASSLGRSGERGGTQYFGPGTRLTVL.

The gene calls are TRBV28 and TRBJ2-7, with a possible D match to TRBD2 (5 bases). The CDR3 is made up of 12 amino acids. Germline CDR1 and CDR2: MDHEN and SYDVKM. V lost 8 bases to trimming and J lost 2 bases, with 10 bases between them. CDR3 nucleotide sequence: TGTGCCAGCGGAGGACGTACCTACGAGCAGTACTTC. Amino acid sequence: CASGGRTYEQYF.

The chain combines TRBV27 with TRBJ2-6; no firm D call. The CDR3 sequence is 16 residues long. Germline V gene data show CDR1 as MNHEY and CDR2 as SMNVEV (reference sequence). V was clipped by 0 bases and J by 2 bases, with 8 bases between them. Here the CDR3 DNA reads TGTGCCAGCAGTTTATCGAACCTAGCTGGGGCCAACGTCCTGACTTTC. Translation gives CASSLSNLAGANVLTF.

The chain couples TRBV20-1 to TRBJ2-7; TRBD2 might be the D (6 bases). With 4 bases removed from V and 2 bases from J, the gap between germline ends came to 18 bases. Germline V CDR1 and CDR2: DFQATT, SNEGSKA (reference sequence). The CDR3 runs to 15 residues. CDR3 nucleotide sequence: TGCAGTGCTAACCCGCGGGCTAGCGTAACCTACGAGCAGTACTTC. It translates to CSANPRASVTYEQYF.